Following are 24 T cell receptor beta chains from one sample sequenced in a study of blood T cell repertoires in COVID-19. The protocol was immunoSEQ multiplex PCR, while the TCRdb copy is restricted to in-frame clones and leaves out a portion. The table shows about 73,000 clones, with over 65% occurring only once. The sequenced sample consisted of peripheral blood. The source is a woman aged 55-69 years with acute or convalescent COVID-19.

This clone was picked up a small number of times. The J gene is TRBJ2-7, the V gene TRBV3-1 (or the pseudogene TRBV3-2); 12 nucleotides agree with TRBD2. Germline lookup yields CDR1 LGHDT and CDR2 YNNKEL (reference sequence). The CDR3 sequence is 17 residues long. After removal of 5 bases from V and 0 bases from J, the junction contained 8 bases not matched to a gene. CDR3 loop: CASSARTSGTRSYEQYF. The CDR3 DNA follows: TGTGCCAGCAGCGCCCGGACTAGCGGGACTCGCTCCTACGAGCAGTACTTC.

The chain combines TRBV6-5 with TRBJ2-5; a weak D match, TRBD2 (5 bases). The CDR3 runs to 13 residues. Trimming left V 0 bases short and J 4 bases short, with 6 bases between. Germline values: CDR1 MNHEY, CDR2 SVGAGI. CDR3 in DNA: TGTGCCAGCAGTTACTCCGGGATAGAGACCCAGTACTTC. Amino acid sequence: CASSYSGIETQYF.

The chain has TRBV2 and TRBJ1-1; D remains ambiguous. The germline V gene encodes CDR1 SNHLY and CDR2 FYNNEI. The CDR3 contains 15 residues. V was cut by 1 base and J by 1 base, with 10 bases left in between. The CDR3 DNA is TGTGCCAGCAGTGAAGGACCGGAGGGGAACACTGAAGCTTTCTTT. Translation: CASSEGPEGNTEAFF.

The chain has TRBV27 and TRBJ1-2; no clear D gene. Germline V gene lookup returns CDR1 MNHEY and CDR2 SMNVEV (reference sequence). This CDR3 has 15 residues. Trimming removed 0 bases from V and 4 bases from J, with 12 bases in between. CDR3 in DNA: TGTGCCAGCAGTTTATCTTCTCAGGAAATCTATGGCTACACCTTC. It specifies CASSLSSQEIYGYTF.

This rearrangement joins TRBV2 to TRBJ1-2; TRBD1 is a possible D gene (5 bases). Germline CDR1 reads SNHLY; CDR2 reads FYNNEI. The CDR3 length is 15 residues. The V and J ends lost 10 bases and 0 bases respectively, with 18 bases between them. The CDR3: CATSRDGGSNYGYTF. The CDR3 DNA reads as TGTGCCACCTCTCGGGACGGGGGATCTAACTATGGCTACACCTTC.

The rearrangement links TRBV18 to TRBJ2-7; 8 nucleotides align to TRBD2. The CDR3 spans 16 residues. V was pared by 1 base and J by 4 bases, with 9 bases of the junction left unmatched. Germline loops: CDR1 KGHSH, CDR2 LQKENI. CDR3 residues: CASSPQKLADTYEQYF. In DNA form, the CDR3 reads TGTGCCAGCTCACCACAGAAACTAGCGGATACATACGAGCAGTACTTC. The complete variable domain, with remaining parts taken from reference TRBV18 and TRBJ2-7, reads NAGVMQNPRHLVRRRGQEARLRCSPMKGHSHVYWYRQLPEEGLKFMVYLQKENIIDESGMPKERFSAEFPKEGPSILRIQQVVRGDSAAYFCASSPQKLADTYEQYFGPGTRLTVT.

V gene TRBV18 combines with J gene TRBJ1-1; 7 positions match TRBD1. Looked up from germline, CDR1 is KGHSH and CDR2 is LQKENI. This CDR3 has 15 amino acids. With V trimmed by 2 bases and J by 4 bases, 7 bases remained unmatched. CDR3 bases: TGTGCCAGCTCACCAAGACTCGCAGGGGGCACTGAAGCTTTCTTT. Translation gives CASSPRLAGGTEAFF. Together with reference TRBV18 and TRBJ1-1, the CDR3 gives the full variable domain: NAGVMQNPRHLVRRRGQEARLRCSPMKGHSHVYWYRQLPEEGLKFMVYLQKENIIDESGMPKERFSAEFPKEGPSILRIQQVVRGDSAAYFCASSPRLAGGTEAFFGQGTRLTVV.

The CDR3 sequence is CASSTGGENTF. CDR3 DNA: TGTGCCAGCAGCACAGGGGGCGAAAACACCTTC. The chain combines TRBV12-3 or TRBV12-4 with TRBJ1-2; 9 nucleotides match TRBD1. J was trimmed by 12 bases and V by 6 bases; bases with no gene match: 5. This CDR3 has 11 amino acids.

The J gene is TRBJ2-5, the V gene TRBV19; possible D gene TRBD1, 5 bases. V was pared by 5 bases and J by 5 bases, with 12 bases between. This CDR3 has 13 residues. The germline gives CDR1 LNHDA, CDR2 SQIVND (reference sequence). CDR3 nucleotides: TGTGCCAGTAGTTCGAATAGGGGTGAGACCCAGTACTTC. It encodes CASSSNRGETQYF.

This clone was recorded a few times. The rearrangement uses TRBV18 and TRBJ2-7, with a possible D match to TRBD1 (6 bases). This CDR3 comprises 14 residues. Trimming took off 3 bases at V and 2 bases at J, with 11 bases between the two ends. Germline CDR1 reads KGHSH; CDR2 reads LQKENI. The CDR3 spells CASSPDSGPYEQYF. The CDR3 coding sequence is TGTGCCAGCTCACCGGACAGCGGCCCCTACGAGCAGTACTTC.

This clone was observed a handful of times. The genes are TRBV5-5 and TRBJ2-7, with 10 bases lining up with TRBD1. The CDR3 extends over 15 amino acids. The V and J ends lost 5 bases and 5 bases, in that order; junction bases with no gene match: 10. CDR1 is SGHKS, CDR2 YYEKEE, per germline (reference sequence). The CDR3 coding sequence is TGTGCCAGCAGGAAACCGGGACAGGGGTACCACGAGCAGTACTTC. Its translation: CASRKPGQGYHEQYF.

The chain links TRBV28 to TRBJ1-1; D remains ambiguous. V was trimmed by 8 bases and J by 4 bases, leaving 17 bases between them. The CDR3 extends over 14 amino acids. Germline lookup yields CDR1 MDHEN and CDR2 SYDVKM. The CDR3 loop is CASSERVSGTEAFF. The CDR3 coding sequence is TGTGCCAGCTCAGAAAGGGTTAGCGGCACTGAAGCTTTCTTT.

This CDR3 is CASVHGVSRNEQFF. Here the CDR3 DNA reads TGTGCCAGCGTCCACGGGGTGTCACGCAATGAGCAGTTCTTC. The chain combines TRBV7-2 with TRBJ2-1, with D possibly TRBD2 on 5 matching bases. Germline lookup yields CDR1 SGHTA and CDR2 FQGNSA. The V and J ends lost 8 bases and 6 bases respectively, with 17 bases between them. This CDR3 spans 14 amino acids.

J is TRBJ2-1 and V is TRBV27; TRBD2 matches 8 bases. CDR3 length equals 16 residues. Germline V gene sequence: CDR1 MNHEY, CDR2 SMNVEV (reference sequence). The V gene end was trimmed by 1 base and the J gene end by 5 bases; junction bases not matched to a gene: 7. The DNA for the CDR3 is TGTGCCAGCAGTTTATTTATCGGGGGGGCCGACAATGAGCAGTTCTTC. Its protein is CASSLFIGGADNEQFF.

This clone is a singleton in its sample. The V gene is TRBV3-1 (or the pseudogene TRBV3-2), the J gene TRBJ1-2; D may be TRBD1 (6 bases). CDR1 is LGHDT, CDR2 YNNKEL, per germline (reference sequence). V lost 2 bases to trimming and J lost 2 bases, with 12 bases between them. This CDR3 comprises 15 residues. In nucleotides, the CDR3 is TGTGCCAGCAGCCAATACGGACAGACCAACTATGGCTACACCTTC. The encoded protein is CASSQYGQTNYGYTF.

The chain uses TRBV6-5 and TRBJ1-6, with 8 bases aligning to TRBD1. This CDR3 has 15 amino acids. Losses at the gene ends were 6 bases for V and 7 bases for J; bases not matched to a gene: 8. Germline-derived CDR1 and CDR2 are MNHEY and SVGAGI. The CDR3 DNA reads TGTGCCAGCAGAACGACAGGGGCTTTGAATTCACCCCTCCACTTT. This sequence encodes CASRTTGALNSPLHF.

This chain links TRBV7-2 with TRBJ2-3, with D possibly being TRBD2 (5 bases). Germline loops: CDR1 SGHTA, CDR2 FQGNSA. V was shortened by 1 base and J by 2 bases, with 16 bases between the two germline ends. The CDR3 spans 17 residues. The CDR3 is CASSLGPAAALTDTQYF. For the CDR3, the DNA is TGTGCCAGCAGCTTAGGTCCTGCAGCGGCCCTCACAGATACGCAGTATTTT.

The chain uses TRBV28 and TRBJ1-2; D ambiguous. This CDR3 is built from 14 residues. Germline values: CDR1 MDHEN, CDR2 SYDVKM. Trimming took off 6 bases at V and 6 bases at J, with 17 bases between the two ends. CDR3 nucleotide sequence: TGTGCCAGCAGCATTCGGCGGAGTTATGATGGCTACACCTTC. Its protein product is CASSIRRSYDGYTF.

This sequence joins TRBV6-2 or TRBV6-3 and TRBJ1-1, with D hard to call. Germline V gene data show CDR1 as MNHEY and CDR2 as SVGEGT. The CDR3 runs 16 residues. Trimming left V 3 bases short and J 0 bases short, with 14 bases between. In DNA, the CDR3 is TGTGCCAGCAGTTATTTTATGGGCGGGCTGAACACTGAAGCTTTCTTT. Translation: CASSYFMGGLNTEAFF.

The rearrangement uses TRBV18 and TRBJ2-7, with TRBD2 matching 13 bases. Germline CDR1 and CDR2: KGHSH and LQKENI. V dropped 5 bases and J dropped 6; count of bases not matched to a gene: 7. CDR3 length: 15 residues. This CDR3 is CASSTGLAGAVEQYF. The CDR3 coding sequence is TGTGCCAGCTCAACCGGACTAGCGGGAGCGGTCGAGCAGTACTTC.

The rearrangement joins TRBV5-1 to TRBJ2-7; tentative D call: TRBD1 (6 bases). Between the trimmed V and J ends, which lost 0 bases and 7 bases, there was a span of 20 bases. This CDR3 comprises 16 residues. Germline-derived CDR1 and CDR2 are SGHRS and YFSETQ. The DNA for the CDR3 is TGCGCCAGCAGCTTGGCAGGGGTCCCTCTCCCTAGGGAGCAGTACTTC. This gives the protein CASSLAGVPLPREQYF. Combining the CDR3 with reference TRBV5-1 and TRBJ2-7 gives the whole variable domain KAGVTQTPRYLIKTRGQQVTLSCSPISGHRSVSWYQQTPGQGLQFLFEYFSETQRNKGNFPGRFSGRQFSNSRSEMNVSTLELGDSALYLCASSLAGVPLPREQYFGPGTRLTVT.

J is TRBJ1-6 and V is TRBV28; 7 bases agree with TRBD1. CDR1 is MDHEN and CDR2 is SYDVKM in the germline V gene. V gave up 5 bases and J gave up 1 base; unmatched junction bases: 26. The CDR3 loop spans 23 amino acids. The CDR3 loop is CASSARALTGRGWGASYNSPLHF. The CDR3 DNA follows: TGTGCCAGCAGTGCAAGGGCCCTGACAGGGAGAGGATGGGGCGCGTCCTATAATTCACCCCTCCACTTT.

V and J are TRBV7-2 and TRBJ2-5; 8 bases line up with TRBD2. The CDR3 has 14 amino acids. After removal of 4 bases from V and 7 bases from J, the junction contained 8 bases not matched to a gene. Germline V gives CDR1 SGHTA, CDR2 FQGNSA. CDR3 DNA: TGTGCCAGCAGCTCAGGACTAGCCGGGGGGACCCAGTACTTC. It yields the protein CASSSGLAGGTQYF.

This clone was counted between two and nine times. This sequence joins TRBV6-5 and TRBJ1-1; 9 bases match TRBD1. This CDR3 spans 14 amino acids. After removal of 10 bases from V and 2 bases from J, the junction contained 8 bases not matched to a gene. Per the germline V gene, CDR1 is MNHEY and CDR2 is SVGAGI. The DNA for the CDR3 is TGTGCCATCCGAAACAGGGGGCGAAACACTGAAGCTTTCTTT. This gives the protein CAIRNRGRNTEAFF.